Presented here are 6 T cell receptor beta chains from one specimen sequenced in a study of shared clonotypes between healthy human individuals. This table comes from immunoSEQ multiplex PCR, and its TCRdb copy is limited to in-frame clones, with some not included. Of around 700,000 clones listed, 55% to 75% were seen once; the top ten hold about 1.8%. What was sequenced was memory CD4+ T cells sorted from blood. Indicated subset: CD45RA-negative fraction. The receptors here all came from a woman aged 25 to 39 in good health.

This sequence joins TRBV30 and TRBJ2-7; TRBD1 matches 8 bases. J was trimmed by 9 bases and V by 2 bases; bases with no gene match: 6. Per germline, CDR1 GTSNPN and CDR2 SVGIG (reference sequence). This CDR3 region has 12 residues. The CDR3 loop reads CAWSRQGSGQYF. CDR3 DNA: TGTGCCTGGAGTAGACAGGGGAGTGGGCAGTACTTC.

This clone has only a few counts. The chain has TRBV11-2 and TRBJ1-4; D is possibly TRBD1 (5 bases). Germline CDR1 reads SGHAT; CDR2 reads FQNNGV. Between the trimmed V and J ends, which lost 3 bases and 4 bases, there was a span of 15 bases. The CDR3 is 16 residues long. CDR3 coding DNA: TGTGCCAGCAGCTTCAGATTCGGGGGGGTTAATGAAAAACTGTTTTTT. The encoded protein is CASSFRFGGVNEKLFF.

This clone occurred a few times. J is TRBJ2-2 and V is TRBV18, with no clear D. CDR3 size: 14 residues. The germline gives CDR1 KGHSH, CDR2 LQKENI. The ends were cut back, 8 bases at V and 6 bases at J, with 16 bases in the middle. The CDR3 loop reads CASTKVTGSGELFF. Written as DNA, the CDR3 is TGTGCCAGCACAAAGGTTACCGGTTCCGGGGAGCTGTTTTTT.

The chain links TRBV27 to TRBJ2-1; D may be TRBD2 (5 bases). Trimming shortened V by 5 bases and J by 3 bases, and 11 bases separated the two germline ends. CDR3 length equals 14 residues. CDR1 and CDR2 (germline): MNHEY, SMNVEV (reference sequence). CDR3 in DNA: TGTGCCAGCAGTCCGAGCGGCGGCTACAATGAGCAGTTCTTC. Amino acid sequence: CASSPSGGYNEQFF.

This chain links TRBV9 with TRBJ2-2; D gene uncertain. Trimming removed 3 bases at V and 2 bases at J, with 2 bases between. This CDR3 has 12 amino acids. Germline CDR1 and CDR2: SGDLS and YYNGEE. The CDR3 sequence is CASSGNTGELFF. CDR3 bases: TGTGCCAGCAGCGGTAACACCGGGGAGCTGTTTTTT.

The chain couples TRBV29-1 to TRBJ2-2; a possible D gene is TRBD2 (6 bases). Germline V gene sequence: CDR1 SQVTM, CDR2 ANQGSEA. V shed 1 base and J shed 5 bases, with 8 bases lying between them. This CDR3 is built from 13 residues. The CDR3 here is CSVEVGGTGELFF. The CDR3 nucleotides are TGCAGCGTTGAAGTGGGGGGAACCGGGGAGCTGTTTTTT.